A selection of T cell receptor beta chains follows, all from one sample in a study of monozygotic twins with inflammatory bowel disease. Reprocessing the 5' RACE reads, TCRdb reports a single entry for every CDR3 protein and omits DNA. The data include around 220,000 distinct CDR3 sequences; the top ten clones carry around 7.7%. What was sequenced was blood. These receptors were taken from a human donor with ulcerative colitis or Crohn's disease, or a healthy co-twin of an affected twin (not recorded which). The CDR3 runs from the conserved cysteine through the conserved F or W. Rows may omit the clone size; those that give it use once, few, many or a size class.

size: .; J: TRBJ1-3; V: TRBV7-2; CDR3: CASSPDRNTIYF
size: .; J: TRBJ2-7; V: TRBV5-1; CDR3: CASSKGLAGGPASYEQYF
size: .; J: TRBJ2-5; V: TRBV7-9; CDR3: CASSLAGRTRTQYF
size: .; J: TRBJ2-2; V: TRBV19; CDR3: CASSIDRQGWAGELFF
size: .; J: TRBJ1-4; V: TRBV15; CDR3: CATAVGTSNEKLFF
size: .; J: TRBJ2-5; V: TRBV5-4; CDR3: CASSSKRGTTQETQYF
size: .; J: TRBJ1-1; V: TRBV30; CDR3: CAWSARAGSRRGLRTAFF
size: .; J: TRBJ1-6; V: TRBV15; CDR3: CATSRDSFNSPLHF
size: .; J: TRBJ1-5; V: TRBV6-2/TRBV6-3; CDR3: CASNDRFRGQPQHF
size: .; J: TRBJ1-4; V: TRBV6-1; CDR3: CASKYGQGGEKLFF
size: .; J: TRBJ1-1; V: TRBV14; CDR3: CASSQDLGRQAFF
size: .; J: TRBJ2-7; V: TRBV4-1; CDR3: CASSQAKGYEQYF
size: .; J: TRBJ1-1; V: TRBV18; CDR3: CASSPGTTNTEAFF
size: .; J: TRBJ1-2; V: TRBV5-1; CDR3: CASSLGTGGGYTF
size: .; J: TRBJ2-4; V: TRBV20-1; CDR3: CSASLADQNIQYF
size: .; J: TRBJ2-7; V: TRBV5-5; CDR3: CASSFGYSYEQYF
size: .; J: TRBJ2-5; V: TRBV19; CDR3: CASSMGGSGPQETQYF
size: .; J: TRBJ2-4; V: TRBV5-6; CDR3: CASSPVGENIQYF
size: .; J: TRBJ2-2; V: TRBV19; CDR3: CASSFRQHTGELFF
size: .; J: TRBJ1-1; V: TRBV5-8; CDR3: CASSLMRSSHEAFF
size: .; J: TRBJ2-1; V: TRBV20-1; CDR3: CSASLAIYNEQFF
size: .; J: TRBJ1-2; V: TRBV28; CDR3: CASSYGYGYTF
size: .; J: TRBJ2-7; V: TRBV6-1; CDR3: CASSEASAGNYEQYF
size: .; J: TRBJ1-3; V: TRBV12-3/TRBV12-4; CDR3: CASSLALTSSGNTIYF
size: .; J: TRBJ2-1; V: TRBV20-1; CDR3: CSARGGLADNEQFF
size: .; J: TRBJ2-5; V: TRBV5-1; CDR3: CASNGGKETQYF
size: .; J: TRBJ2-2; V: TRBV18; CDR3: CASSPATGTVTGELFF
size: .; J: TRBJ2-3; V: TRBV28; CDR3: CATLVSTGTGGRSLDTQYF
size: .; J: TRBJ2-1; V: TRBV10-3; CDR3: CAISESNSGGGNEQFF
size: medium-sized; J: TRBJ1-2; V: TRBV28; CDR3: CASSPRGGWNYGYTF
size: .; J: TRBJ1-1; V: TRBV4-2; CDR3: CASSQVEHTEAFF
size: .; J: TRBJ2-7; V: TRBV7-2; CDR3: CASSPRGLAGAQEQYF
size: .; J: TRBJ2-1; V: TRBV18; CDR3: CASSPSTGGSSEQFF
size: .; J: TRBJ2-3; V: TRBV5-1; CDR3: CASSLALGLAGGGTQYF
size: .; J: TRBJ2-7; V: TRBV19; CDR3: CASARAGGDEQYF
size: .; J: TRBJ1-2; V: TRBV7-2; CDR3: CASSRTGLGGYTF
size: .; J: TRBJ1-2; V: TRBV4-1; CDR3: CASSQVAGTGDPYGYTF
size: .; J: TRBJ2-5; V: TRBV7-9; CDR3: CASSHPSFPRETQYF
size: .; J: TRBJ1-5; V: TRBV29-1; CDR3: CSVVFQGASNQPQHF
size: .; J: TRBJ1-2; V: TRBV29-1; CDR3: CSVGLGTNYGYTF
size: .; J: TRBJ2-3; V: TRBV29-1; CDR3: CSVALAGGADTQYF
size: .; J: TRBJ2-4; V: TRBV7-2; CDR3: CASSPTSGARYIQYF